This record covers a single T cell receptor beta chain. The target of this receptor is not known. No base-level quality is on record; no much larger clone is a single base apart. TCR beta CDR3 regions were amplified from RNA transcripts. For the first round of RT-PCR on the TCR CDR3, the HTBI primer set was used together with the Qiagen OneStep RT-PCR kit. A second multiplex PCR round built the libraries, followed by size selection and purification. The libraries were sequenced on an Illumina HiSeq2000 using paired-end 100 bp reads. In the source study's methods: SOAPnuke was used to process the raw data, with reads discarded if the reads contained adapters or uncalled bases, had a mean Phred below 15, or lacked an exact constant-primer or identifier match. High-quality paired reads were merged using COPE v1.2.5, and each unique nucleotide sequence was defined as a clonotype. MiTCR v1.1 was used to align clonotypes to the IMGT TRBV, TRBD and TRBJ reference segments. Analysis was restricted to V-J combinations with a frequency above 0.0001, which covered 99.2% of repertoires. The TCS score was defined as F50 (clonal expansion) divided by E x V (chaos), with BLOSUM62-based TCRdist calculated between CDR3 peptides within each V-J. Welch's t-statistics and random forest reduced around 520 V-J features to some 14, which were used in a naive Bayes classifier (R e1071). The public reads were quality trimmed at Q25 with fastp and then assembled into clones with MiXCR by TCRdb, keeping productive beta chains. Duplicate CDR3 protein sequences are folded into a single record with the most common DNA and genes. TCRdb's processing, not the authors', yielded these V and J calls. In all, the sample holds about 420,000 distinct CDR3 sequences, and roughly 15% of those were seen once. In total, the top ten clones hold 4% to 6.5% of the sample.

This entry is derived from a study of T cells in Graves' hyperthyroidism and ophthalmopathy (dated by TCRdb to about 2019). Study-wide context: Peripheral blood was sampled at the time of initial diagnosis, prior to any treatment. The approximately 98 discovery patients were randomly divided into training and test sets at a 7:3 ratio. To identify distinguishing TCR V-J signatures, a discovery cohort of about 100 patients was used, comprising 43 with Graves' ophthalmopathy and under 60 with stable Graves' hyperthyroidism. Once sampling was done, hyperthyroidism patients were given methimazole at a starting dose of 30 mg daily, whereas ophthalmopathy patients were given high-dose intravenous methylprednisolone. Prospective prediction of ophthalmopathy was tested in an independent validation cohort of fewer than 20 hyperthyroidism patients and 17 patients who later progressed to ophthalmopathy. In six Graves' hyperthyroidism patients, the study also compared T-cell repertoires from thyroid tissue with T-cell repertoires from blood. According to the paper, TCR Vbeta CDR3 sequencing was carried out on around 140 peripheral blood samples, which came from about 45 ophthalmopathy, about 75 hyperthyroidism and roughly 17 progressor patients. General study outcomes and caveats: No statistical method was used to set the sample size in advance, and investigators knew the group allocation. Most expanded thyroid clonotypes (frequency above 0.001) were also detected in blood, a finding suggesting that blood repertoires may reflect thyroid immune responses. During validation, the model predicted progression to ophthalmopathy a median of approximately six months ahead of onset, with more than 60% sensitivity and around 73% specificity. In cross-validation, a model built on a 13 V-J signature told ophthalmopathy apart from stable hyperthyroidism with 85% to 90% sensitivity and roughly 82% specificity, and in testing the same model reached 80%/75%.

Stable Graves' hyperthyroidism was defined as no progression to ophthalmopathy during 18 months of follow-up. The hyperthyroidism patients were between 18 and 65 years old and newly diagnosed, with a disease duration of less than 2 months. The study excluded patients with uncontrolled infections, other autoimmune diseases, pregnancy or lactation. Clinical symptoms, serum thyroxine and TRAb, thyroid ultrasound, and orbital computed tomography formed the basis for the diagnoses. Ficoll-Paque density gradient centrifugation was used to isolate PBMCs from around 10 ml of fresh peripheral blood. Trizol reagent was used to extract total RNA, and RNA quality was then checked on an Agilent 2100 Bioanalyzer. The CDR3 spans 15 residues, from the cysteine through the phenylalanine. Solely the CDR3 DNA is kept, with 45 bases framed from the first base. Deletion took 2 bases off V and 4 bases off J, with a span of 15 bases between the germline ends. Taken from the germline V gene, the CDR1 and CDR2 loops are MGHRA and YSYEKL.

The TCR sequence derives from a young woman with Graves' hyperthyroidism. The sequenced sample was blood. The rearranged segments are TRBV4-1 and TRBJ2-7; TRBD2 is perhaps the D gene, given 5 matching bases. The CDR3 sequence is CASSQPGWTKYEQYF. In nucleotide form, the sequence is TGCGCCAGCAGCCAACCGGGGTGGACCAAGTACGAGCAGTACTTC.